This T cell receptor (beta chain) was documented in a study of cytomegalovirus exposure and HLA in healthy donors. Study-level information: Early released data had tens of millions of unique TCRs, all coming from HLA-typed donors. Study outcomes and limitations: In a later analysis, an Asian-associated ancestry cluster reportedly showed fewer N-insertions than the roughly 710-donor mean. TCR beta sequences reportedly predicted most subjects' HLA-A and HLA-B alleles accurately. Rarity marked most TCR sequences, yet some public TCRs occurred in many donors.

Both 60 Vbeta primers and 13 Jbeta primers went into the PCR. Assay used: immunoSEQ multiplex PCR; TCRdb lists only in-frame clones, some missing. The sample contains over 85,000 clones, less than 85% of which appear only once. With regard to this clone: Its antigen is still unknown.

The sample was PBMCs. This receptor was obtained from a man aged 25-45 years in good health and CMV-seropositive.

CDR3 sequence: CASSDPGSTGELFF. CDR3 nucleotides: TGTGCCAGCAGTGACCCCGGGAGCACCGGGGAGCTGTTTTTT. The chain has TRBV25-1 and TRBJ2-2, with D possibly TRBD2 on 6 matching bases. The CDR3 covers 14 residues. Germline V gene lookup returns CDR1 MGHDK and CDR2 SYGVNS. Trimming stripped 3 bases from V and 4 bases from J, with 9 bases between.